The rows below give T cell receptor beta chains drawn from one sample of a study of OX40 agonist ivuxolimab in advanced cancers. Profiled with immunoSEQ multiplex PCR; TCRdb holds only in-frame clones, not every one. The sample lists about 66,000 clones; roughly 84% were seen once. This specimen consisted of CD4+ or CD8+ T cells sorted from blood, obtained in a trial of the OX40 agonist ivuxolimab. These receptors were obtained from an adult with an advanced solid tumor such as melanoma, head and neck, liver or kidney cancer. Each CDR3 is given with its conserved first and last residue. Fields, in order: V gene, D gene, J gene, clone size, CDR3 protein, CDR3 DNA. The D gene is left open where the match is weak. Some rows mark clone size as missing; the rest say once, few, many or name a class of expanded clone.

>TRBV7-2|TRBD2|TRBJ2-7|NA
CASSANAPAAGDGQYF
TGTGCCAGCAGCGCAAACGCCCCCGCCGCGGGGGACGGGCAGTACTTC
>TRBV27|TRBD1|TRBJ2-7|NA
CASSKGQAARYEQYF
TGTGCCAGCAGTAAAGGACAGGCCGCACGATACGAGCAGTACTTC
>TRBV4-3|NA|TRBJ2-3|NA
CASSQDLGGGTDTQYF
TGCGCCAGCAGCCAAGATCTTGGCGGGGGCACAGATACGCAGTATTTT
>TRBV5-6|NA|TRBJ2-3|NA
CASSFIAREYF
TGTGCCAGCAGCTTTATCGCCAGGGAGTATTTT
>TRBV28|NA|TRBJ1-2|NA
CAIQGGIVFGYGYTF
TGTGCCATCCAGGGTGGCATTGTCTTCGGTTACGGCTACACCTTC
>TRBV6-4|NA|TRBJ2-2|NA
CASSDRNTGELFF
TGTGCCAGCAGTGACAGGAACACCGGGGAGCTGTTTTTT
>TRBV10-2|TRBD1|TRBJ2-5|NA
CATSLTRQGQETQYF
TGCGCCACCAGTTTAACGAGACAGGGCCAAGAGACCCAGTACTTC
>TRBV19|NA|TRBJ1-6|NA
CASKAGGVNSPLHF
TGTGCCAGTAAAGCCGGAGGGGTCAATTCACCCCTCCACTTT
>TRBV4-2|TRBD1|TRBJ2-5|NA
CASSQPPKTGSGETQYF
TGTGCCAGCAGTCAACCCCCCAAGACAGGGTCGGGAGAGACCCAGTACTTC
>TRBV9|NA|TRBJ1-5|NA
CASSVGSAGNQPQHF
TGTGCCAGCAGCGTAGGTTCGGCCGGCAATCAGCCCCAGCATTTT
>TRBV7-2|NA|TRBJ2-5|NA
CASSLSFSETQYF
TGTGCCAGCAGCTTAAGTTTTTCAGAGACCCAGTACTTC
>TRBV6-6|NA|TRBJ1-1|NA
CASSGQRINTEAFF
TGTGCCAGCAGTGGACAGAGGATTAACACTGAAGCTTTCTTT
>TRBV7-3|NA|TRBJ1-1|NA
CASSEPGTPNTEAFF
TGTGCCAGCAGCGAACCCGGGACGCCGAACACTGAAGCTTTCTTT
>TRBV6-1|NA|TRBJ1-6|NA
CASSEARGNSPLHF
TGTGCCAGCAGTGAAGCGCGTGGGAATTCACCCCTCCACTTT
>TRBV9|NA|TRBJ1-2|NA
CASSRVSQDYGYTF
TGTGCCAGCAGCAGGGTTTCACAGGACTATGGCTACACCTTC
>TRBV2|NA|TRBJ1-1|few
CASIRSNTEAFF
TGTGCCAGCATACGATCAAACACTGAAGCTTTCTTT